Detailed here is one T cell receptor beta chain. What it binds is not known. This CDR3 has 15 amino acids. V trimming: 2 bases; J trimming: 4 bases; junction bases outside the gene matches: 6. Germline V CDR1 and CDR2: MDHEN, SYDVKM. This entry belongs to a study of OX40 agonist ivuxolimab in advanced cancers. Overall study results and limits: Patients who responded partially at 0.1-3.0 mg/kg showed clonal expansion ranking among the lowest.

Sequenced by immunoSEQ multiplex PCR; TCRdb stores in-frame clones only, minus some. This repertoire shows some 98,000 clones, 85% to 95% found once; its top ten account for around 0.3%. This sample comprised CD4+ or CD8+ T cells sorted from blood, obtained in a trial of the OX40 agonist ivuxolimab. The chain recombines TRBV28 with TRBJ1-1; 8 bases line up with TRBD1. This TCR was sampled from an adult with an advanced solid tumor such as melanoma, head and neck, liver or kidney cancer. The CDR3 DNA is TGTGCCAGCAGTTTACCAGGGGGCAGGGGCACTGAAGCTTTCTTT. Its translation is CASSLPGGRGTEAFF.